Presented here are 19 T cell receptor beta chains from one specimen sequenced in a study of cytomegalovirus exposure and HLA in healthy donors. Measured with immunoSEQ multiplex PCR; TCRdb has only the in-frame clones, and not every one. In the table there are 130,000 to 150,000 clones, about 88% of which are singletons. The specimen was PBMCs. These receptors were obtained from a woman aged 18-35 years in good health and CMV-seropositive.

The chain combines TRBV7-3 with TRBJ2-7, with 10 nucleotides matching TRBD2. V lost 7 bases, J lost 6 bases, and 9 bases stayed unmatched. Germline-derived CDR1 and CDR2 are SGHTA and FQGTGA. This CDR3 has 14 amino acids. CDR3 DNA: TGTGCCAGCAAACCCGGGACTAGCGTGGGCGAGCAGTACTTC. Its protein is CASKPGTSVGEQYF.

This chain connects TRBV25-1 to TRBJ1-2; 8 bases map to TRBD1. The CDR3 has 13 residues. The J segment lost 5 bases and the V segment lost 3 bases, leaving 2 bases of the junction unmatched. Germline V gene sequence: CDR1 MGHDK, CDR2 SYGVNS. The CDR3 bases are TGTGCCAGCAGTGACAGGGGGCAGTATGGCTACACCTTC. It encodes CASSDRGQYGYTF.

The rearrangement uses TRBV5-6 and TRBJ2-7, with D unclear. Germline V gene sequence: CDR1 SGHDT, CDR2 YYEEEE. CDR3 length equals 15 residues. The V end lost 1 base, the J end lost 0 bases, and 11 bases lay between the germline ends. CDR3 region: CASSLFARSSYEQYF. The CDR3 region has the DNA TGTGCCAGCAGCTTGTTTGCAAGGAGCTCCTACGAGCAGTACTTC.

The chain carries TRBV30 and TRBJ2-3; 9 bases map to TRBD2. Germline V gene data show CDR1 as GTSNPN and CDR2 as SVGIG (reference sequence). J lost 0 bases, V lost 5 bases, and 6 bases had no gene match. The CDR3 covers 15 residues. Written as DNA, the CDR3 is TGTGCCTGGTGGGGCGGGAGGGATAGCACAGATACGCAGTATTTT. This gives the protein CAWWGGRDSTDTQYF.

The rearrangement joins TRBV7-9 to TRBJ2-6; perhaps TRBD1 as D (6 bases). The CDR3 length is 15 residues. Trimming removed 3 bases at V and 2 bases at J, with 8 bases between. Germline CDR1 SEHNR, CDR2 FQNEAQ (reference sequence). CDR3: CASSFRDTGANVLTF. The CDR3 DNA is TGTGCCAGCAGCTTCCGGGACACTGGGGCCAACGTCCTGACTTTC.

The chain uses TRBV11-2 and TRBJ2-7; perhaps TRBD2 as D (5 bases). Germline V gene sequence: CDR1 SGHAT, CDR2 FQNNGV. Trimming stripped 0 bases from V and 7 bases from J, with 16 bases between. The CDR3 is 15 amino acids. In DNA form, the CDR3 reads TGTGCCAGCAGCTTAGATCAGGAGAGGGCGAGGGAGCAGTACTTC. Translation gives CASSLDQERAREQYF.

The chain recombines TRBV4-1 with TRBJ2-1, with TRBD2 identical over 11 bases. The CDR3 is made up of 19 amino acids. Trimming removed 3 bases from V and 0 bases from J; junction bases left unmatched: 10. CDR1 is MGHRA and CDR2 is YSYEKL in the germline V gene. The CDR3 sequence is CASSQAGLAERSSYNEQFF. The CDR3 DNA is TGCGCCAGCAGCCAGGCGGGACTAGCGGAAAGATCCTCCTACAATGAGCAGTTCTTC.

The rearrangement uses TRBV18 and TRBJ1-4; weak D call: TRBD1 (6 bases). In germline, CDR1 is KGHSH, CDR2 LQKENI. V was pared by 3 bases and J by 3 bases, with 14 bases between. The CDR3 extends over 16 amino acids. CDR3 DNA sequence: TGTGCCAGCTCACCTTCCAGGGGAGCTTCTAATGAAAAACTGTTTTTT. It encodes CASSPSRGASNEKLFF.

The gene calls are TRBV6-4 and TRBJ2-1; D gene unclear. The V end lost 10 bases, the J end lost 6 bases, and 16 bases lay between the germline ends. CDR1 and CDR2 from the germline V gene are MRHNA and SNTAGT. The CDR3 sequence is 13 residues long. The DNA of the CDR3 is TGTGCCACTCGGTCTTCCACCGTCAATGAGCAGTTCTTC. Translated, it gives CATRSSTVNEQFF.

The chain employs TRBV6-5 and TRBJ2-2; D uncertain. Trimming removed 4 bases at V and 3 bases at J, with 6 bases between. This CDR3 spans 13 amino acids. Germline V CDR1 and CDR2: MNHEY, SVGAGI. Here the CDR3 DNA reads TGTGCCAGCAGTTCCCTCGACACCGGGGAGCTGTTTTTT. It specifies CASSSLDTGELFF.

The chain carries TRBV14 and TRBJ1-2, with TRBD1 as a possible D gene (5 bases). The CDR3 consists of 14 residues. Trimming shortened V by 1 base and J by 2 bases, and 8 bases separated the two germline ends. The germline V gene encodes CDR1 SGHDN and CDR2 FVKESK. CDR3 in amino acids: CASSQVAGNYGYTF. The CDR3 bases are TGTGCCAGCAGCCAAGTCGCAGGGAACTATGGCTACACCTTC. The full variable domain, with the rest looked up from reference TRBV14 and TRBJ1-2, is EAGVTQFPSHSVIEKGQTVTLRCDPISGHDNLYWYRRVMGKEIKFLLHFVKESKQDESGMPNNRFLAERTGGTYSTLKVQPAELEDSGVYFCASSQVAGNYGYTFGSGTRLTVV.

This sequence joins TRBV5-6 and TRBJ1-3; D not resolved. Trimming removed 2 bases at V and 0 bases at J, with 12 bases between. The CDR3 sequence is 16 residues long. Germline CDR1 is SGHDT and CDR2 is YYEEEE. Here the CDR3 DNA reads TGTGCCAGCAGCTTACTGGGGAGGTTCTCTGGAAACACCATATATTTT. It codes for CASSLLGRFSGNTIYF.

The chain links TRBV5-4 to TRBJ1-2; TRBD1 matches at 7 bases. The CDR3 is made up of 16 amino acids. The V and J ends lost 3 bases and 0 bases, in that order; junction bases with no gene match: 8. The germline V gene encodes CDR1 SGHNT and CDR2 YYREEE (reference sequence). CDR3 sequence: CASSSVGQEANYGYTF. In DNA, the CDR3 is TGTGCCAGCAGCTCGGTCGGACAGGAGGCTAACTATGGCTACACCTTC.

The J gene is TRBJ2-3, the V gene TRBV2, with 10 nucleotides matching TRBD2. The CDR3 totals 15 residues. With 5 bases clipped from V and 8 bases from J, the junction kept 10 bases outside the gene matches. Looked up from germline, CDR1 is SNHLY and CDR2 is FYNNEI. The CDR3 here is CASSTNPLAGATQYF. In nucleotides, the CDR3 is TGTGCCAGCAGTACAAACCCCCTAGCGGGAGCTACGCAGTATTTT. The whole variable domain, filled in from reference TRBV2 and TRBJ2-3, reads EPEVTQTPSHQVTQMGQEVILRCVPISNHLYFYWYRQILGQKVEFLVSFYNNEISEKSEIFDDQFSVERPDGSNFTLKIRSTKLEDSAMYFCASSTNPLAGATQYFGPGTRLTVL.

The chain has TRBV27 and TRBJ1-4; TRBD1 matches at 7 bases. Germline trimming cut 3 bases from V and 4 bases from J; bases unmatched to any gene: 2. The CDR3 is 14 amino acids. The V gene's germline CDR1 is MNHEY and CDR2 SMNVEV (reference sequence). CDR3 region: CASSLTGYNEKLFF. As DNA, the CDR3 is TGTGCCAGCAGTTTGACAGGGTATAATGAAAAACTGTTTTTT.

The V gene is TRBV30, the J gene TRBJ1-1, with D uncertain. The CDR3 sequence is 13 residues long. Germline V gives CDR1 GTSNPN, CDR2 SVGIG (reference sequence). V lost 1 base and J lost 5, with 11 bases in between. This chain's CDR3 is CAWSGVGGTEAFF. The CDR3 coding sequence is TGTGCCTGGAGTGGGGTTGGAGGGACTGAAGCTTTCTTT.

V usage is TRBV28 and J usage is TRBJ1-5; 9 nucleotides line up with TRBD1. CDR1 and CDR2 (germline): MDHEN, SYDVKM. After removal of 3 bases from V and 5 bases from J, the junction contained 2 bases not matched to a gene. This CDR3 comprises 14 residues. This chain's CDR3 is CASSFGQGYQPQHF. CDR3 nucleotide sequence: TGTGCCAGCAGTTTTGGACAGGGGTATCAGCCCCAGCATTTT.

The chain links TRBV6-5 to TRBJ1-1; 8 nucleotides line up with TRBD1. Trimming took 6 bases from V and 4 from J; bases not matched to a gene: 4. The CDR3 consists of 13 residues. Germline V lookup: CDR1 MNHEY, CDR2 SVGAGI. For the CDR3, the DNA is TGTGCCAGCAGCCCAACAGGGGGCACTGAAGCTTTCTTT. The encoded protein is CASSPTGGTEAFF.

DNA of the CDR3: TGTGCCTGGAGGTCGGGGTACGAGCAGTACTTC. Protein: CAWRSGYEQYF. The rearrangement uses TRBV30 and TRBJ2-7; D may be TRBD2 (5 bases). CDR1 is GTSNPN and CDR2 is SVGIG in the germline V gene (reference sequence). Trimming shortened V by 3 bases and J by 4 bases, and 7 bases separated the two germline ends. CDR3 size: 11 residues.